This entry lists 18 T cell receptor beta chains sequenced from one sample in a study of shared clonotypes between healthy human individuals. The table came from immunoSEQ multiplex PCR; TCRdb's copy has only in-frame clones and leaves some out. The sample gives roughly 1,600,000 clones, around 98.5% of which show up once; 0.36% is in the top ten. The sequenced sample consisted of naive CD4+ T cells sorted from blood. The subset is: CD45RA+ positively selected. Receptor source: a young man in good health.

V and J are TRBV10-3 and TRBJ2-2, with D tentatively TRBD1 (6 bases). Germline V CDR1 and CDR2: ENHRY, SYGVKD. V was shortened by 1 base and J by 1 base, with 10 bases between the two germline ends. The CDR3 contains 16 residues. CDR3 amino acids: CAISEWQGQNTGELFF. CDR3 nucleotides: TGTGCCATCAGTGAGTGGCAGGGGCAGAACACCGGGGAGCTGTTTTTT.

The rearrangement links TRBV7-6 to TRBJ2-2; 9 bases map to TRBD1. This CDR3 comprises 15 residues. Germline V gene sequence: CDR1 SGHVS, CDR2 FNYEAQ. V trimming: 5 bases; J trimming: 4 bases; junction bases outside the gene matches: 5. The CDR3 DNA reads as TGTGCCAGCAGCCGGACAGGGGTTGGCACCGGGGAGCTGTTTTTT. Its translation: CASSRTGVGTGELFF.

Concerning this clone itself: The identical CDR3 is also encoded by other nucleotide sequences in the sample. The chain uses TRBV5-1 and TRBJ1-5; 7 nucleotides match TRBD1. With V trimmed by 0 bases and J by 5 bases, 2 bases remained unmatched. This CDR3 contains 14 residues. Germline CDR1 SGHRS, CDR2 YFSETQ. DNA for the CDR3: TGCGCCAGCAGCTTGGGGACAGGTGATCAGCCCCAGCATTTT. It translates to CASSLGTGDQPQHF.

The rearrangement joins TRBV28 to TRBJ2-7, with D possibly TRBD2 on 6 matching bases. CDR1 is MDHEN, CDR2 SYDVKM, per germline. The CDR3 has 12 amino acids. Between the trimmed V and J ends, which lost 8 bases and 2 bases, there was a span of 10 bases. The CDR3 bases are TGTGCCAGCTTGGGGGGACCCTACGAGCAGTACTTC. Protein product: CASLGGPYEQYF.

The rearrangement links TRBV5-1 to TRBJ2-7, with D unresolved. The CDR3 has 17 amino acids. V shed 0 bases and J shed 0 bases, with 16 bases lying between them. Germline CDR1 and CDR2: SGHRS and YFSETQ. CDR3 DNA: TGCGCCAGCAGCTTGGGGGGATTAAGGATAGGCTCCTACGAGCAGTACTTC. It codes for CASSLGGLRIGSYEQYF.

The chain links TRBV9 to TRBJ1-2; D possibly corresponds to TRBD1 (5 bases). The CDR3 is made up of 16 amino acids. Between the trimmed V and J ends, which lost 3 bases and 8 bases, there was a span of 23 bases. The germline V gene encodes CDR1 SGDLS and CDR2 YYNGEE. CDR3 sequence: CASSAQSWGASGGYTF. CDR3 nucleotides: TGTGCCAGCAGCGCGCAGTCCTGGGGCGCATCGGGCGGCTACACCTTC.

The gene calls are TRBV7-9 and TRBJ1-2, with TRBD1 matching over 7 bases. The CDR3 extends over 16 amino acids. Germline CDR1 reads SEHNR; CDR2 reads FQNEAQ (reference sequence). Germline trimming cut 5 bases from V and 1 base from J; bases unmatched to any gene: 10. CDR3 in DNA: TGTGCCAGCAGCCAGGGGGTTGATCTGAGTAACTATGGCTACACCTTC. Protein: CASSQGVDLSNYGYTF. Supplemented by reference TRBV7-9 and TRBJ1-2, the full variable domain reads DTGVSQNPRHKITKRGQNVTFRCDPISEHNRLYWYRQTLGQGPEFLTYFQNEAQLEKSRLLSDRFSAERPKGSFSTLEIQRTEQGDSAMYLCASSQGVDLSNYGYTFGSGTRLTVV.

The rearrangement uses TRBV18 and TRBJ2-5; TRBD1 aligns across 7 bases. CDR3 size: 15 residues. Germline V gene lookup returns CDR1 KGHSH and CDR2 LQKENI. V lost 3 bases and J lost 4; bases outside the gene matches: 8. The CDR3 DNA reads TGTGCCAGCTCACCCAGGGACAGACTTATAGAGACCCAGTACTTC. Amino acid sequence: CASSPRDRLIETQYF.

The CDR3 region is CASSITGDWSYEQYF. The CDR3 DNA sequence: TGTGCCAGTAGTATCACCGGGGATTGGTCCTACGAGCAGTACTTC. The genes are TRBV19 and TRBJ2-7; D is possibly TRBD2 (5 bases). V was trimmed by 3 bases and J by 1 base, leaving 13 bases between them. Per germline, CDR1 LNHDA and CDR2 SQIVND (reference sequence). This CDR3 contains 15 residues. Full variable domain (rest looked up from reference TRBV19 and TRBJ2-7): DGGITQSPKYLFRKEGQNVTLSCEQNLNHDAMYWYRQDPGQGLRLIYYSQIVNDFQKGDIAEGYSVSREKKESFPLTVTSAQKNPTAFYLCASSITGDWSYEQYFGPGTRLTVT.

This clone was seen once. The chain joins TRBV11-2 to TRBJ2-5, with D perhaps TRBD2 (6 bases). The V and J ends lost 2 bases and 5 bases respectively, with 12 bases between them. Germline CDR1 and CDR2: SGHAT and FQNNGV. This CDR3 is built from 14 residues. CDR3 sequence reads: CASSLTGGVETQYF. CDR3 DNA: TGTGCCAGCAGCTTAACTGGCGGGGTGGAGACCCAGTACTTC. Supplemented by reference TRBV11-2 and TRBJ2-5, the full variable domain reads EAGVAQSPRYKIIEKRQSVAFWCNPISGHATLYWYQQILGQGPKLLIQFQNNGVVDDSQLPKDRFSAERLKGVDSTLKIQPAKLEDSAVYLCASSLTGGVETQYFGPGTRLLVL.

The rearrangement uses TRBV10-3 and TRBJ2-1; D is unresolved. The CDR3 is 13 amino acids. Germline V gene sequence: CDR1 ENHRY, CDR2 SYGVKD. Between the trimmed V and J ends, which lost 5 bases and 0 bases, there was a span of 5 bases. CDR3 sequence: CAISTPSYNEQFF. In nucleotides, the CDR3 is TGTGCCATCAGTACCCCCTCCTACAATGAGCAGTTCTTC.

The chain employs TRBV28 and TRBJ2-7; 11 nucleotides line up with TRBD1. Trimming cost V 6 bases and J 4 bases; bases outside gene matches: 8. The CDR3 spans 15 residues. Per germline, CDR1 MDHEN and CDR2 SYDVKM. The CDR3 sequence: CASRIPGQGEYEQYF. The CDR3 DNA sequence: TGTGCCAGCAGAATACCGGGACAGGGGGAATACGAGCAGTACTTC. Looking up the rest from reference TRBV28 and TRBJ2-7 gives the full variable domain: DVKVTQSSRYLVKRTGEKVFLECVQDMDHENMFWYRQDPGLGLRLIYFSYDVKMKEKGDIPEGYSVSREKKERFSLILESASTNQTSMYLCASRIPGQGEYEQYFGPGTRLTVT.

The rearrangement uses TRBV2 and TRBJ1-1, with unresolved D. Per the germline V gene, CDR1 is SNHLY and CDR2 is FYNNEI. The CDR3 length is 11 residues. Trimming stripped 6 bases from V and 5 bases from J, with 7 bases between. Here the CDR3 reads CASRGRTEAFF. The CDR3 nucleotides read TGTGCCAGCAGGGGGAGGACTGAAGCTTTCTTT.

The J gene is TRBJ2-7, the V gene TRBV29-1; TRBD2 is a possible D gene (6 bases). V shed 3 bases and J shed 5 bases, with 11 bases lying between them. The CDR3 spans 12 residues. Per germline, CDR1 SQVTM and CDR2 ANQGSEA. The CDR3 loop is CSVDSGAHEQYF. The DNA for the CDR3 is TGCAGCGTTGATTCGGGAGCCCACGAGCAGTACTTC.

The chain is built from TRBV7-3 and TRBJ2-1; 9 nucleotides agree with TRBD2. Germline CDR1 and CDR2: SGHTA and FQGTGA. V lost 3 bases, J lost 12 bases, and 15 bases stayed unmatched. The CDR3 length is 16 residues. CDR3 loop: CASSLSGTSPAIGQFF. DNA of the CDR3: TGTGCCAGCAGCTTGTCCGGGACTAGCCCCGCCATTGGGCAGTTCTTC.

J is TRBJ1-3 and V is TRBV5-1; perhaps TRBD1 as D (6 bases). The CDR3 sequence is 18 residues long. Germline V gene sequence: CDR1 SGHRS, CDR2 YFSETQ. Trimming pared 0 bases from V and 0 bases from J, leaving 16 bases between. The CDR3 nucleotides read TGCGCCAGCAGCTTGGTGGGTGGACAGTTGAGCTCTGGAAACACCATATATTTT. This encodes CASSLVGGQLSSGNTIYF.

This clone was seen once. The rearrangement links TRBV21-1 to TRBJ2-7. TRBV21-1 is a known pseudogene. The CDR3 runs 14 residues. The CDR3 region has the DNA TGTGCCAGCAGCAAAGGGGGTAGTACCTACGAGCAGTACTTC. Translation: CASSKGGSTYEQYF.

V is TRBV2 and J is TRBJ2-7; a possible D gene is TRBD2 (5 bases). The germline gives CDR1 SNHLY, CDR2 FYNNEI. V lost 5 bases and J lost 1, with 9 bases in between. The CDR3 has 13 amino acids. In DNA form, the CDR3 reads TGTGCCAGCAGTAGGACTTTATCCTACGAGCAGTACTTC. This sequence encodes CASSRTLSYEQYF.